Listed below are T cell receptor beta chains from one sample, sequenced in a study of CD8+CD57+ T cells in acquired aplastic anemia. One entry per CDR3 protein, called by TCRdb with MiXCR from the reads. The sample consists of 90,000 to 130,000 distinct CDR3 sequences, around 49% of them appearing once. The sample was sorted CD4+, CD8+, or CD8+CD57+ T cells (not recorded which) from PBMCs. Every receptor here comes from a human donor in good health, serving as a control. Both conserved end residues are part of each CDR3. Fields, in order: D gene, J gene, CDR3 length, clone size, V gene, CDR3 DNA, CDR3 protein. The D gene is left open where the match is weak. Only some rows state a clone size, as once, few, many or a class for expanded clones.

>-|TRBJ1-6|14|-|TRBV20-1
TGCAGTGCTAGAAAACCAGGGGAGGGATCACCCCTCCACTTT
CSARKPGEGSPLHF
>TRBD1|TRBJ1-2|12|many|TRBV2
TGTGCCAGCACCGGGACAGGGGTCGGCTACACCTTC
CASTGTGVGYTF
>TRBD1|TRBJ2-3|14|-|TRBV15
TGTGCCACCAGCGGAAGACAGGGGATCTATACGCAGTATTTT
CATSGRQGIYTQYF
>-|TRBJ2-7|15|-|TRBV15
TGTGCCACCAGCAGAGAGGGGGGTCCTTTGGGAGAGCAGTACTTC
CATSREGGPLGEQYF
>TRBD1|TRBJ1-4|19|many|TRBV19
TGTGCCAGTAGTATAGTCTTTCCTGGGACAGGGACAACTAATGAAAAACTGTTTTTT
CASSIVFPGTGTTNEKLFF
>-|TRBJ2-7|13|-|TRBV7-2
TGTGCCAGCAGCTTAGCGCCTACCTACGAGCAGTACTTC
CASSLAPTYEQYF
>TRBD1|TRBJ2-3|14|-|TRBV20-1
TGCAGTGCTGACTGGACAGGGAGGTCAGATACGCAGTATTTT
CSADWTGRSDTQYF
>-|TRBJ1-1|15|many|TRBV9
TGTGCCAGCAGCGAGCGTCCGGGAGGGAACACTGAAGCTTTCTTT
CASSERPGGNTEAFF
>-|TRBJ1-1|14|-|TRBV15
TGTGCCACCAGCCTCGGATCTATGAACACTGAAGCTTTCTTT
CATSLGSMNTEAFF
>-|TRBJ1-5|13|many|TRBV6-2/TRBV6-3
TGTGCCAGCAGGGCCCGTGAGGACCAGCCCCAGCATTTT
CASRAREDQPQHF